Listed below are T cell receptor beta chains from one sample, sequenced in a study of blood T cell repertoires in COVID-19. Using immunoSEQ multiplex PCR, the repertoire was profiled, and TCRdb retains in-frame clones only, with some absent. The table includes 55,000 to 75,000 clones, 85% to 90% detected once. Input material: peripheral blood. These receptors originate from a human donor with active COVID-19. The donor label of this sample is uncertain. Each CDR3 is given without its conserved first and last residue. A row's size may be missing; if present it is once, few, many or a size class.

>-|TRBJ2-1|TRBV19
ASRPIGSRGQNEQF
>-|TRBJ1-6|TRBV5-1
ASSGGTALPLNSPLH
>-|TRBJ2-1|TRBV6-5
ASSSPNEQF
>-|TRBJ1-5|TRBV5-6
ASSPGLLGVQPQH
>-|TRBJ1-1|TRBV28
ASSGGNAGTEAF
>-|TRBJ2-5|TRBV11-1
ASRMTGLGETQY
>-|TRBJ2-7|TRBV3-1/TRBV3-2
ASSQAGRKPYEQY
>-|TRBJ1-1|TRBV10-3
AITDRGGDTEAF
>-|TRBJ1-1|TRBV6-5
ATTDPGGKAEAF
>-|TRBJ1-6|TRBV6-6
ASSRGQGNSPLH
>few|TRBJ2-7|TRBV19
ASNMGGPDEQY
>-|TRBJ1-6|TRBV5-1
ASSLLSGGASPLH
>-|TRBJ2-1|TRBV11-2
ASSFDDRGSYNEQF
>few|TRBJ2-7|TRBV7-2
ASSQGLADYEQY
>-|TRBJ2-1|TRBV4-2
ASSQAGGNHNEQF
>-|TRBJ1-3|TRBV6-5
ASRPGLLSGNTIY
>few|TRBJ1-6|TRBV9
ASSLDSARSYNSPLH
>-|TRBJ2-7|TRBV29-1
SVELGLPYEQY
>-|TRBJ2-1|TRBV11-2
ASSLSGSAYNEQF
>-|TRBJ2-1|TRBV9
ASSVGGGVVNEQF
>-|TRBJ2-2|TRBV6-4
ASSVIAGAGELF
>few|TRBJ2-7|TRBV3-1/TRBV3-2
ASSQTYTYEQY
>-|TRBJ1-5|TRBV28
ASSPRAGGPH
>-|TRBJ1-2|TRBV4-2
ASSQDWSGVLYGYT
>-|TRBJ2-5|TRBV2
ASSEVLPGKTQY
>-|TRBJ1-5|TRBV29-1
SAMQQGYNQPQH
>-|TRBJ1-1|TRBV6-5
ASNGQGLNTEAF
>-|TRBJ1-4|TRBV5-1
ASSLTGALNEKLF
>-|TRBJ2-2|TRBV23-1
ASSLGGSSGELF
>-|TRBJ2-2|TRBV9
ASSVGPGTANTGELF
>-|TRBJ1-1|TRBV7-2
ASSTTLTANTEAF